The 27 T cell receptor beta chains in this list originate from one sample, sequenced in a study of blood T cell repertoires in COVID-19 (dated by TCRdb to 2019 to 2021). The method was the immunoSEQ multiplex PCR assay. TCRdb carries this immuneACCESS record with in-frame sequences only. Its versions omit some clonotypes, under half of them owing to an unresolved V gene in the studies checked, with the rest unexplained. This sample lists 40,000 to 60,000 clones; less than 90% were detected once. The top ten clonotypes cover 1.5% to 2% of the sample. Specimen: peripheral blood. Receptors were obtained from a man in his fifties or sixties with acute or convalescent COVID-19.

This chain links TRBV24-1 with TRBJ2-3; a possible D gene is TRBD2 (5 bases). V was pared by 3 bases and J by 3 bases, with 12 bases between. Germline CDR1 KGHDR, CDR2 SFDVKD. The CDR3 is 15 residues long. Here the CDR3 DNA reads TGTGCCACCAGTGATGGACTGAAAGGAACAGATACGCAGTATTTT. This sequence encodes CATSDGLKGTDTQYF.

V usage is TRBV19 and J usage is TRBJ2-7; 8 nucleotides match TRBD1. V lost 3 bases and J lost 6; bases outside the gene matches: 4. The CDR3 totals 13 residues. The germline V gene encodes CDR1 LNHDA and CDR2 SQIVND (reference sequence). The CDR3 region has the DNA TGTGCCAGTAGTATGCAAACAGGGGGCGAGCAGTACTTC. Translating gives CASSMQTGGEQYF.

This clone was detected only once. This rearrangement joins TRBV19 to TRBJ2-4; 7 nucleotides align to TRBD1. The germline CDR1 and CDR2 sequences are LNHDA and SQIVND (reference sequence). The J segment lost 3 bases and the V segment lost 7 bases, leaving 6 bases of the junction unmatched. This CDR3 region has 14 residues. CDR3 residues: CASTPTGDKNIQYF. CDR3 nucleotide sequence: TGTGCCAGTACCCCTACAGGGGACAAAAACATTCAGTACTTC.

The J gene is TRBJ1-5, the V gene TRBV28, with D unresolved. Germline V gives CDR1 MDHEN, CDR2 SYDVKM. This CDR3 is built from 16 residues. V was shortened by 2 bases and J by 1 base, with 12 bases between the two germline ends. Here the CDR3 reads CASSLANRASNQPQHF. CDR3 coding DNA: TGTGCCAGCAGTTTAGCGAACAGAGCCAGCAATCAGCCCCAGCATTTT.

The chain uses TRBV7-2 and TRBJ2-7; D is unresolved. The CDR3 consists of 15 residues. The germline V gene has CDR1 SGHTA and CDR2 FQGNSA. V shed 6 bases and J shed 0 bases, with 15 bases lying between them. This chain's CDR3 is CASSPDNSPSYEQYF. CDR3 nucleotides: TGTGCCAGCAGTCCCGACAATTCTCCCTCCTACGAGCAGTACTTC.

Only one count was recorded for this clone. The DNA for the CDR3 is TGTGCCAGCAGCCCTCTAGCGGGGATCTACGAGCAGTACTTC. This translates into CASSPLAGIYEQYF. This chain joins TRBV14 and TRBJ2-7, with 9 bases that match TRBD2. With 4 bases clipped from V and 3 bases from J, the junction kept 4 bases outside the gene matches. Germline V gives CDR1 SGHDN, CDR2 FVKESK. The CDR3 runs to 14 residues.

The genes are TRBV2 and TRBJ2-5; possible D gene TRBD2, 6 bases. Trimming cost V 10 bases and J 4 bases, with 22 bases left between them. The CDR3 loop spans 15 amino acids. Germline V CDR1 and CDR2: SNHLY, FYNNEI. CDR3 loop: CATTTGVYSGETQYF. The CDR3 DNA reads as TGTGCCACAACTACGGGAGTTTATTCTGGAGAGACCCAGTACTTC.

The CDR3 nucleotides are TGTGCCAGCAGCCCCGTCCGGGACAGGGTTAAGGATACGCAGTATTTT. This encodes CASSPVRDRVKDTQYF. The gene calls are TRBV11-2 and TRBJ2-3; TRBD1 aligns across 9 bases. J was trimmed by 6 bases and V by 5 bases; bases with no gene match: 12. Germline V gene sequence: CDR1 SGHAT, CDR2 FQNNGV. CDR3 length equals 16 residues.

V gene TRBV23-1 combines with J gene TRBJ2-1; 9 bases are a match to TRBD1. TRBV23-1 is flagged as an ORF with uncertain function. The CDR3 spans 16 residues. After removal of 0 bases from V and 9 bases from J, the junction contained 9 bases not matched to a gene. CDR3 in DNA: TGCGCCAGCAGTCAATCCGGGACAGGGTATAACGGTGAGCAGTTCTTC. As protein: CASSQSGTGYNGEQFF.

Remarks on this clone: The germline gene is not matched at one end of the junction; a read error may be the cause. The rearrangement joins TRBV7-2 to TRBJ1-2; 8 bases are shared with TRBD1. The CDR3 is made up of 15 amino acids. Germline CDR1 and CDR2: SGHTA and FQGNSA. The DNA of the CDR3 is TGTGCCAGCAGCATAGCCGGGACAGGACTCTATGGCTACACCTTC. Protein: CASSIAGTGLYGYTF. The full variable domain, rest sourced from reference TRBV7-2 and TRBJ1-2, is GAGVSQSPSNKVTEKGKDVELRCDPISGHTALYWYRQSLGQGLEFLIYFQGNSAPDKSGLPSDRFSAERTGGSVSTLTIQRTQQEDSAVYLCASSIAGTGLYGYTFGSGTRLTVV.

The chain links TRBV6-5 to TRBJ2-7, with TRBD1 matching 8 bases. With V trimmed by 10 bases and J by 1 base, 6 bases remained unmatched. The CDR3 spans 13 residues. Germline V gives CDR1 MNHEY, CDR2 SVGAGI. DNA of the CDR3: TGTGCCACCCAGGGGGCAGAGTCCTACGAGCAGTACTTC. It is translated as CATQGAESYEQYF.

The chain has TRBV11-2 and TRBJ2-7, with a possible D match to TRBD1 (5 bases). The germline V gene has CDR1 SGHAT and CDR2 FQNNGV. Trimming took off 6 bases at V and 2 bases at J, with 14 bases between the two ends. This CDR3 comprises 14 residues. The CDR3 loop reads CASRKTVGAYEQYF. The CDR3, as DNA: TGTGCCAGCAGAAAGACAGTAGGGGCCTACGAGCAGTACTTC.

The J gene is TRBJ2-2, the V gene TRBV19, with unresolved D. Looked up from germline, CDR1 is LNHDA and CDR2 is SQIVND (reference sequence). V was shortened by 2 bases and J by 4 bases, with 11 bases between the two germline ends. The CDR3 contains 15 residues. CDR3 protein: CASSISLRGTGELFF. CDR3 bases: TGTGCCAGTAGTATAAGTCTGCGAGGCACCGGGGAGCTGTTTTTT.

The CDR3 here is CASSYHSRYSENTF. The CDR3 region has the DNA TGTGCCAGCAGTTACCATAGCCGTTATTCCGAAAACACCTTC. The chain employs TRBV6-2 or TRBV6-3 and TRBJ1-2; D not resolved. CDR1 and CDR2 (germline): MNHEY, SVGEGT. This CDR3 comprises 14 residues. Trimming pared 2 bases from V and 12 bases from J, leaving 19 bases between.

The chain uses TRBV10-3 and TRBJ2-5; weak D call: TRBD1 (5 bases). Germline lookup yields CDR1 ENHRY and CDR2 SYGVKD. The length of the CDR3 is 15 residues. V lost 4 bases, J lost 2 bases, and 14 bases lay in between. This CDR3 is CAISVTQGIQETQYF. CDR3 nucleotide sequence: TGTGCCATCAGTGTGACCCAGGGCATACAAGAGACCCAGTACTTC.

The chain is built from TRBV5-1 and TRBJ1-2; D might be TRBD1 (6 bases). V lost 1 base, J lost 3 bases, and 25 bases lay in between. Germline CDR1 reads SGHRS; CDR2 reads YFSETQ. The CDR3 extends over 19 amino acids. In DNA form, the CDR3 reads TGCGCCAGCAGCTTGAGAACCGTAAATAGGCGGGGGGCAGACTATGGCTACACCTTC. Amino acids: CASSLRTVNRRGADYGYTF.

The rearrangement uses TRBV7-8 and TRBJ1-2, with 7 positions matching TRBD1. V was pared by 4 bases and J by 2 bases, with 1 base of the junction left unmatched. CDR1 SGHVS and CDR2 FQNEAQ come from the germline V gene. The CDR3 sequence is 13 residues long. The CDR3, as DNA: TGTGCCAGCAGCTGGGGACAGAACTATGGCTACACCTTC. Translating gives CASSWGQNYGYTF.

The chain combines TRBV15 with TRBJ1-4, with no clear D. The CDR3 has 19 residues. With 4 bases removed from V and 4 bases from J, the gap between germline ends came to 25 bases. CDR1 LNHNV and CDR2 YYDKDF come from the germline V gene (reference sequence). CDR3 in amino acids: CATSTAGSAPGGLNEKLFF. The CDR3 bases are TGTGCCACCAGCACCGCGGGGTCGGCCCCTGGTGGCCTTAATGAAAAACTGTTTTTT.

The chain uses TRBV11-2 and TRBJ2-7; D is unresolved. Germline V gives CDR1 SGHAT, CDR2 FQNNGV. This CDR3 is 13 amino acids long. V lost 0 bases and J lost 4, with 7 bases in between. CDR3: CASSLDPRYEQYF. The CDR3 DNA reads TGTGCCAGCAGCTTAGATCCTCGGTACGAGCAGTACTTC.

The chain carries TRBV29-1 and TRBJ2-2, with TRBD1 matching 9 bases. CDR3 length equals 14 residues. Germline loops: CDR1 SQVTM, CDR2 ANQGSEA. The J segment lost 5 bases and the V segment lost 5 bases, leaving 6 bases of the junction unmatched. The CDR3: CSVRGQGGTGELFF. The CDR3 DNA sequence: TGCAGCGTTAGGGGACAGGGAGGGACCGGGGAGCTGTTTTTT.

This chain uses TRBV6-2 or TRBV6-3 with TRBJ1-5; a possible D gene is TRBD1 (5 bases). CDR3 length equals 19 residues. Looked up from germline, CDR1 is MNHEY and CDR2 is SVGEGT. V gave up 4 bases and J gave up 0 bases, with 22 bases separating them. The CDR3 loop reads CASSSSRAGRSYSNQPQHF. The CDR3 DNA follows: TGTGCCAGCAGTTCCTCCCGGGCAGGGAGGAGCTATAGCAATCAGCCCCAGCATTTT.

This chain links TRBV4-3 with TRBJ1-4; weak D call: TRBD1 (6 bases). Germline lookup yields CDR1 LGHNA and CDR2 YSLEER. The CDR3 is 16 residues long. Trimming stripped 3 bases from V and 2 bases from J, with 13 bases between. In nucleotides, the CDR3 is TGCGCCAGCAGCCAGCTGGGGGGGCATACTAATGAAAAACTGTTTTTT. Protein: CASSQLGGHTNEKLFF.

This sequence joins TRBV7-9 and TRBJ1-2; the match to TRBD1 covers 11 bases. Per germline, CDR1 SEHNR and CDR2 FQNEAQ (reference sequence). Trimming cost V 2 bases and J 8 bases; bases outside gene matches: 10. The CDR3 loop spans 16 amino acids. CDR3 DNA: TGTGCCAGCAGCTTATACGGACAGGGGGCTTCCGCGGGCTACACCTTC. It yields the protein CASSLYGQGASAGYTF.

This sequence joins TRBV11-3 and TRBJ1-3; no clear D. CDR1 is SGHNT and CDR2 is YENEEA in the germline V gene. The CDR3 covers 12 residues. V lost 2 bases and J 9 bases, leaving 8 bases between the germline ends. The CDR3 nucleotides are TGTGCCAGCAGCTTAAGTCGGGGCACCATATATTTT. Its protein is CASSLSRGTIYF. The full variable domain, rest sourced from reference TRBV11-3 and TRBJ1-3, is EAGVVQSPRYKIIEKKQPVAFWCNPISGHNTLYWYLQNLGQGPELLIRYENEEAVDDSQLPKDRFSAERLKGVDSTLKIQPAELGDSAVYLCASSLSRGTIYFGEGSWLTVV.

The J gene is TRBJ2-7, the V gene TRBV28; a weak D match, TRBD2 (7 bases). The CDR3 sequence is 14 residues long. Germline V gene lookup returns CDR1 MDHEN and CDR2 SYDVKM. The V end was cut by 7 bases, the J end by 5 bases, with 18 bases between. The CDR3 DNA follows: TGTGCCAGCACCTCGGGAGCGGGACACCACGAGCAGTACTTC. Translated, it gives CASTSGAGHHEQYF. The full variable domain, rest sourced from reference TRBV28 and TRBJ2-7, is DVKVTQSSRYLVKRTGEKVFLECVQDMDHENMFWYRQDPGLGLRLIYFSYDVKMKEKGDIPEGYSVSREKKERFSLILESASTNQTSMYLCASTSGAGHHEQYFGPGTRLTVT.

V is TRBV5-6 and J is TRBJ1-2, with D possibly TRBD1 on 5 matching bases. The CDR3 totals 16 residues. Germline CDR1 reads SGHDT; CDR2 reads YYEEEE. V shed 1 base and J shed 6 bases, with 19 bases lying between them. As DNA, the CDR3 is TGTGCCAGCAGCTTGCTGGTAGGCGGGGGGGTAGATGGCTACACCTTC. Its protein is CASSLLVGGGVDGYTF. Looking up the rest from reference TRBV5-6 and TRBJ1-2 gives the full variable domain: DAGVTQSPTHLIKTRGQQVTLRCSPKSGHDTVSWYQQALGQGPQFIFQYYEEEERQRGNFPDRFSGHQFPNYSSELNVNALLLGDSALYLCASSLLVGGGVDGYTFGSGTRLTVV.

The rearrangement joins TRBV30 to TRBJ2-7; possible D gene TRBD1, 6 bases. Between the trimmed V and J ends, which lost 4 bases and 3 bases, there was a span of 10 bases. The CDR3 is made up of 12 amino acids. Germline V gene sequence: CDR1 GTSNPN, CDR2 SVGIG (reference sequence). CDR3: CAWTGQIYEQYF. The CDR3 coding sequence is TGTGCCTGGACCGGACAGATCTACGAGCAGTACTTC.